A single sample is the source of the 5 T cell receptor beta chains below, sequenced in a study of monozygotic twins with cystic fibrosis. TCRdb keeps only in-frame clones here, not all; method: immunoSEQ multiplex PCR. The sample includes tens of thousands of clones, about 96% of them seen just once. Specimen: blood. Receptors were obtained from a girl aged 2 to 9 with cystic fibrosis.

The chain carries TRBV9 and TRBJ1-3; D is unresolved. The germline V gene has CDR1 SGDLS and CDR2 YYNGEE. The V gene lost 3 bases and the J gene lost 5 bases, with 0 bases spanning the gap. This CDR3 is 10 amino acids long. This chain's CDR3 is CASSGNTIYF. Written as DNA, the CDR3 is TGTGCCAGCAGCGGAAACACCATATATTTT.

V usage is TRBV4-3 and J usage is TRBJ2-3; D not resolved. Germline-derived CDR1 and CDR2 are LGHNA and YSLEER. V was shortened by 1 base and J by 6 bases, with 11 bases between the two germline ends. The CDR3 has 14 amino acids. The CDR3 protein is CASSQALRSDTQYF. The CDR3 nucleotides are TGCGCCAGCAGCCAAGCCCTAAGGTCGGATACGCAGTATTTT.

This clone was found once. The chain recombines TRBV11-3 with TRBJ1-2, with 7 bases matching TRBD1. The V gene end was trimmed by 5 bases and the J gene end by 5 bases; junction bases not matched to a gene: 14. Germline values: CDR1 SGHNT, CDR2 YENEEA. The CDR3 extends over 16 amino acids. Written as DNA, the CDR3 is TGTGCCAGCAGCCCAGGGGGGGTTCCTCGGAATTATGGCTACACCTTC. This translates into CASSPGGVPRNYGYTF.

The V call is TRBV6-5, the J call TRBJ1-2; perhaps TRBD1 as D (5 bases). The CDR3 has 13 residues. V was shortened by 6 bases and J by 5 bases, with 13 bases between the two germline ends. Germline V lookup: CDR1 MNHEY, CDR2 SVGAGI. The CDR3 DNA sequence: TGTGCCAGCAGCTCTCTGACAGCGTATGGCTACACCTTC. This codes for CASSSLTAYGYTF.

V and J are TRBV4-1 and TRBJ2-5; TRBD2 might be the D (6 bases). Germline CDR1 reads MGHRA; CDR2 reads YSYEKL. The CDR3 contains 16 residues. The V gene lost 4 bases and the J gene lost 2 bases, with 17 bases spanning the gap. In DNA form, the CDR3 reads TGCGCCAGCAGCCCCGGTCAGGCGGAGGGGCAAGAGACCCAGTACTTC. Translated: CASSPGQAEGQETQYF.